Only one count was recorded for the clone carrying this TCR beta chain. Its antigen is still unknown. Germline V gene lookup returns CDR1 MGHDK and CDR2 SYGVNS. The J segment lost 5 bases and the V segment lost 8 bases, leaving 11 bases of the junction unmatched. There are 15 residues in the CDR3. These data are taken from a study of cytomegalovirus exposure and HLA in healthy donors. Study conclusions and caveats: Later on, a genetic analysis was performed. It linked a missense variant in DCLRE1C with V- and J-gene trimming of TCR beta.

With 60 Vbeta and 13 Jbeta primers, the PCR was carried out. Sequencing used immunoSEQ multiplex PCR; TCRdb keeps in-frame clones, though not all of them. Altogether about 110,000 clones are present, roughly 80% being singletons, with the ten largest covering around 4%. This chain connects TRBV25-1 to TRBJ2-5; 10 nucleotides align to TRBD1. The sequence was collected from a woman aged 40 to 50 in good health and CMV-seronegative. Sequences were obtained from PBMCs. CDR3 DNA: TGTGCCAGCGCCAGACAGGGGGCTTTATTGGAGACCCAGTACTTC. Encoded protein: CASARQGALLETQYF.